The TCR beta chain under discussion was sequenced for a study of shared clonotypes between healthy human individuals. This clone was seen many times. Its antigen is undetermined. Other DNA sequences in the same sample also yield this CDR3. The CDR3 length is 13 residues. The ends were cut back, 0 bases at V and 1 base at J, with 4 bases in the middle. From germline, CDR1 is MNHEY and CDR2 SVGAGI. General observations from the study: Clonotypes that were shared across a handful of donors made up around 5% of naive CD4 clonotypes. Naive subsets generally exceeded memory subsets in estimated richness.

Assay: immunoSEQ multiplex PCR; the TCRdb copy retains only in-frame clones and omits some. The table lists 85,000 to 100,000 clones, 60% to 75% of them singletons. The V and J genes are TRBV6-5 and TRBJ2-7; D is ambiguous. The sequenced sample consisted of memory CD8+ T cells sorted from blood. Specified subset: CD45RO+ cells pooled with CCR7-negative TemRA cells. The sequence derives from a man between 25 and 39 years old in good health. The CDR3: CASSYSSSYEQYF. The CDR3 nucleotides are TGTGCCAGCAGTTACTCGAGTTCCTACGAGCAGTACTTC.